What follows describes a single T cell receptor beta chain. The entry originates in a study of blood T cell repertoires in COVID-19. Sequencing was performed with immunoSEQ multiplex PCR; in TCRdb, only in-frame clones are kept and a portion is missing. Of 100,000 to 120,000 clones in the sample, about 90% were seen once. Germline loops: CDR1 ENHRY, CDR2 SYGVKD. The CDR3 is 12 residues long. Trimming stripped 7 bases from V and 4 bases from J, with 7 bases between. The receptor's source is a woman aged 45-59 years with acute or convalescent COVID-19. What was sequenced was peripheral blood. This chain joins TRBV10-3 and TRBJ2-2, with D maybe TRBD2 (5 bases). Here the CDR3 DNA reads TGTGCCATCACGGGGAGCACCGGGGAGCTGTTTTTT. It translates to CAITGSTGELFF.